This passage covers 9 T cell receptor beta chains from one sample sequenced in a study of blood T cell repertoires in COVID-19 (TCRdb year 2020). The library was generated by the immunoSEQ multiplex PCR assay. As stored in TCRdb, this immuneACCESS dataset retains in-frame rearrangements with V and J assigned. A fraction of the clones does not appear; measured against another copy, unresolved V genes explain less than half of the discrepancy, and the remainder lacks a known reason. In this sample the table shows 200,000 to 250,000 clones, approximately 84% of which occur a single time. The ten top clones hold 3% to 3.5% of the sample. The source material was peripheral blood. These receptors were collected from a woman under 40 who had recovered from COVID-19.

V is TRBV7-9 and J is TRBJ2-5; no clear D. Per germline, CDR1 SEHNR and CDR2 FQNEAQ (reference sequence). V lost 3 bases, J lost 5 bases, and 4 bases lay in between. The CDR3 runs 11 residues. The CDR3 DNA is TGTGCCAGCAGCTTGAGTGAGACCCAGTACTTC. Translating it yields CASSLSETQYF.

This sequence joins TRBV25-1 and TRBJ1-1; TRBD1 matches at 7 bases. CDR1 and CDR2 (germline): MGHDK, SYGVNS. This CDR3 has 15 amino acids. With 1 base clipped from V and 3 bases from J, the junction kept 5 bases outside the gene matches. The CDR3 DNA is TGTGCCAGCAGTGAATCATCAGGGGGTGACACTGAAGCTTTCTTT. It yields the protein CASSESSGGDTEAFF.

The rearrangement uses TRBV18 and TRBJ1-1, with D maybe TRBD1 (5 bases). Germline-derived CDR1 and CDR2 are KGHSH and LQKENI. This CDR3 is built from 14 residues. The V end was cut by 1 base, the J end by 4 bases, with 10 bases between. The CDR3 sequence: CASSPQSGGTEAFF. Written as DNA, the CDR3 is TGTGCCAGCTCACCACAGTCGGGGGGCACTGAAGCTTTCTTT.

The chain employs TRBV12-3 or TRBV12-4 and TRBJ1-6; TRBD1 is a possible D gene (5 bases). The CDR3 extends over 13 amino acids. V was pared by 6 bases and J by 7 bases, with 10 bases between. Here the CDR3 reads CASRQEPNSPLHF. For the CDR3, the DNA is TGTGCCAGCAGACAGGAACCAAATTCACCCCTCCACTTT.

J is TRBJ1-2 and V is TRBV19, with D perhaps TRBD1 (5 bases). The V end lost 5 bases, the J end lost 3 bases, and 10 bases lay between the germline ends. The CDR3 totals 13 residues. The germline V gene encodes CDR1 LNHDA and CDR2 SQIVND (reference sequence). Here the CDR3 DNA reads TGTGCCAGTAGTCCCCGGGGGGACTATGGCTACACCTTC. It yields the protein CASSPRGDYGYTF. The variable domain in full, completed from reference TRBV19 and TRBJ1-2, reads DGGITQSPKYLFRKEGQNVTLSCEQNLNHDAMYWYRQDPGQGLRLIYYSQIVNDFQKGDIAEGYSVSREKKESFPLTVTSAQKNPTAFYLCASSPRGDYGYTFGSGTRLTVV.

The chain combines TRBV9 with TRBJ1-5; D call uncertain. V was trimmed by 0 bases and J by 4 bases, leaving 11 bases between them. The CDR3 spans 15 residues. Per the germline V gene, CDR1 is SGDLS and CDR2 is YYNGEE. CDR3 sequence reads: CASSVGAGPNQPQHF. The CDR3 DNA reads TGTGCCAGCAGCGTAGGGGCAGGCCCAAATCAGCCCCAGCATTTT.

The chain recombines TRBV6-2 or TRBV6-3 with TRBJ2-7, with D tentatively TRBD2 (6 bases). The CDR3 is 14 residues long. Germline V lookup: CDR1 MNHEY, CDR2 SVGEGT. Trimming took off 6 bases at V and 5 bases at J, with 17 bases between the two ends. The CDR3 region is CASSTLTGGHEQYF. In nucleotides, the CDR3 is TGTGCCAGCAGCACTCTTACAGGAGGGCACGAGCAGTACTTC.

The chain carries TRBV5-1 and TRBJ2-3; TRBD2 is a possible D gene (5 bases). Germline V gives CDR1 SGHRS, CDR2 YFSETQ. Trimming took off 5 bases at V and 6 bases at J, with 13 bases between the two ends. This CDR3 spans 13 amino acids. The CDR3 sequence: CASSIPGVDTQYF. The CDR3 coding sequence is TGCGCCAGCAGTATCCCCGGGGTGGATACGCAGTATTTT.

The chain couples TRBV9 to TRBJ2-5, with D perhaps matching TRBD2 (6 bases). Trimming cost V 0 bases and J 5 bases, with 14 bases left between them. The CDR3 is 15 amino acids. Germline CDR1 reads SGDLS; CDR2 reads YYNGEE. The CDR3 reads CASSVGLDGGETQYF. DNA for the CDR3: TGTGCCAGCAGCGTAGGGCTGGATGGGGGGGAGACCCAGTACTTC.